The entry that follows covers one T cell receptor beta chain sequence. Its specificity is unknown. Healthy Russian Caucasian donors spanned ages about 6 to 100 years. This entry comes from a study of blood T cells in healthy people across ages. Whole-study results and caveats: Reliance upon unsorted PBMCs precluded definitive naive versus antigen-experienced comparison. A roughly linear age-dependent decrease characterized TCR beta diversity per million T cells.

A sample-barcoded 5' primer and a J-beta primer mix were used in a second PCR of roughly 6 to 11 cycles. One entry per CDR3 protein, called by TCRdb with MiXCR from the 5' RACE reads. The sample shows roughly 830,000 distinct CDR3 sequences, around 68% of them seen only once. This clonotype was obtained from a man aged 25 to 40 in good health. Sequenced: blood.

The CDR3 DNA sequence: TGTGCCAGCAACCTCCTAGCGGGGGACACAGATACGCAGTATTTT. Translating it yields CASNLLAGDTDTQYF. The rearrangement links TRBV3-1 to TRBJ2-3; 10 bases fit TRBD2. This CDR3 comprises 15 residues. V gave up 7 bases and J gave up 2 bases; unmatched junction bases: 6. Germline CDR1 and CDR2: LGHDT and YNNKEL (reference sequence).